One TCR beta chain is described in this entry. This sample is drawn from a study of PD-L1 blockade in urothelial cancer. V lost 4 bases, J lost 15 bases, and 19 bases lay in between. CDR1 is MNHNY and CDR2 is SVGAGI in the germline V gene (reference sequence). The CDR3 contains 14 residues. Templates that were synthetic TCR analogs were spiked into each PCR. Using immunoSEQ multiplex PCR, the repertoire was profiled, and TCRdb retains in-frame clones only, with some absent. The sample includes about 86,000 clones, around 85% seen only once; the top ten take approximately 15%. The time point here: pretreatment peripheral blood.

The chain employs TRBV6-6 and TRBJ1-6, with D possibly matching TRBD1 (5 bases). The receptor was derived from a man aged 55-75 years with urothelial cancer. The material sequenced was PBMCs, taken around atezolizumab (anti-PD-L1) treatment. The DNA of the CDR3 is TGTGCCAGCAGTTCGACAGTCCTGTGGGTTAACCTCCACTTT. Its protein product is CASSSTVLWVNLHF.